This T cell receptor beta chain emerged from a study of blood T cell repertoires in COVID-19. Study overall: COVID-19 samples, acute and convalescent, were from the United States, Italy and Spain. PBMCs, B-cell-depleted T cells, or T cells were the source of the cDNA or gDNA that made up the material.

Per the original methods: For nucleated cells, counts were estimated from reference gene primer amplification. TCRdb's table, derived via immunoSEQ multiplex PCR, lists solely in-frame clones and lacks some. That table furnishes V, J and clone size, whereas the DNA furnished D and trimming. The table lists about 74,000 clones, 70% to 90% of them singletons. Trimming pared 4 bases from V and 2 bases from J, leaving 11 bases between. Germline-derived CDR1 and CDR2 are MGHRA and YSYEKL. This CDR3 spans 14 amino acids. The receptor was isolated from a man in his 70s with active or convalescent COVID-19. The sample taken for sequencing was peripheral blood. The V gene is TRBV4-1, the J gene TRBJ1-2; TRBD1 might be the D (6 bases). This CDR3 reads CASSRQGYNYGYTF. CDR3 nucleotides: TGCGCCAGCAGCCGCCAGGGGTACAACTATGGCTACACCTTC.